This entry concerns a single T cell receptor beta chain. These data are taken from a study of naive and memory T cell subsets. Two oligonucleotides, mixed equimolar, formed the beta constant-region primer covering TRBC1 and TRBC2. One entry per CDR3 protein, called by TCRdb with MiXCR from the UMI-ligation and nested PCR reads. The sample consists of 32,000 or so distinct CDR3 sequences, roughly 15% of them appearing once. CD45RA-CD27- cells were effector memory; CD45RA+CD27- cells were EMRA. The CDR3 has 14 amino acids. Trimming took off 6 bases at V and 2 bases at J, with 12 bases between the two ends. The germline gives CDR1 SGHAT, CDR2 FQNNGV.

The origin of this receptor is a human donor in good health. The sequencing input was effector memory CD4+ T cells from blood. Subset here: effector memory, CD45RA- CD27-. This rearrangement joins TRBV11-2 to TRBJ2-3; D gene unclear. The CDR3 is CASSSEGLTDTQYF. In nucleotides, the CDR3 is TGTGCCAGCAGTTCCGAAGGGCTCACAGATACGCAGTATTTT.